Here is one T cell receptor (beta chain) with its context. After removal of 0 bases from V and 6 bases from J, the junction contained 3 bases not matched to a gene. The CDR3 covers 17 residues. The germline V gene encodes CDR1 SGDLS and CDR2 YYNGEE. Per the study methods: Cell counts per sample came from amplifying reference gene primers. Clones were sequenced by immunoSEQ multiplex PCR, and TCRdb holds only the in-frame ones, with some missing. Clone size and the V and J calls come from that table; the DNA yielded D and trimming. The table records some 100,000 clones, about 74% of them present only once. The sample comes from a study of blood T cell repertoires in COVID-19.

The chain recombines TRBV9 with TRBJ2-2, with 15 positions matching TRBD2. The material sequenced was peripheral blood. This sequence was found in a man between 65 and 85 years old with COVID-19, enrolled during active disease. The CDR3 DNA reads TGTGCCAGCAGCGTAGCTCGGACTAGCGGGAGGGCCGGGGAGCTGTTTTTT. Protein product: CASSVARTSGRAGELFF.